The clone carrying this T cell receptor beta chain was recorded once. Antigen unknown. This entry is derived from a study of T cell responses to AZD1222 COVID-19 vaccine. Whole-study findings and limits: The donor group comprised mostly white British people and more females; the analysis possibly underestimated clonal diversity.

CDR1 is SGHTA, CDR2 FQGNSA, per germline. V gave up 5 bases and J gave up 4 bases, with 9 bases separating them. This CDR3 region has 14 residues. Only in-frame clones appear in the TCRdb table, and some are missing; sequencing was by immunoSEQ multiplex PCR. Counted here are 43,000 or so clones, 90% occurring once; the ten biggest clones make up over 30%. The sequencing here drew on peripheral blood, taken 28 days after the second AZD1222 dose. The chain recombines TRBV7-2 with TRBJ1-6; a weak D match, TRBD1 (6 bases). The sequence was collected from an adult who received the AZD1222 COVID-19 vaccine. The CDR3 DNA sequence: TGTGCCAGCAGCCAGGGGAATTATAATTCACCCCTCCACTTT. Protein sequence: CASSQGNYNSPLHF.